Following are 24 T cell receptor beta chains from one sample sequenced in a study of blood T cell repertoires in COVID-19. Assay: immunoSEQ multiplex PCR; the TCRdb copy retains only in-frame clones and omits some. In the table there are around 200,000 clones, 80% to 90% of which are singletons. The source material was PBMCs or T cells enriched from blood (not recorded which). These receptors were collected from a man aged 25 to 40 who had recovered from COVID-19.

The rearrangement uses TRBV21-1 and TRBJ1-5. TRBV21-1 is an annotated pseudogene. CDR3 size: 17 residues. The CDR3 nucleotides are TGTGCCAGCAGCAAAGCGCTTAGGAGGAGGCCCAATCAGCCCCAGCATTTT. Translation: CASSKALRRRPNQPQHF.

V and J are TRBV3-1 (or the pseudogene TRBV3-2) and TRBJ2-6; D gene uncertain. Germline CDR1 LGHDT, CDR2 YNNKEL (reference sequence). The CDR3 is 14 residues long. Trimming pared 8 bases from V and 0 bases from J, leaving 8 bases between. The CDR3 sequence: CASGSASGANVLTF. The CDR3 bases are TGTGCCAGCGGCTCTGCCTCTGGGGCCAACGTCCTGACTTTC.

A few counts support this clone. This chain uses TRBV11-2 with TRBJ1-1, with a possible D match to TRBD1 (5 bases). The CDR3 length is 13 residues. V was pared by 5 bases and J by 12 bases, with 19 bases between. Germline V CDR1 and CDR2: SGHAT, FQNNGV. The CDR3 loop reads CASSLGAGQDTFF. The CDR3 nucleotides read TGTGCCAGCAGCCTAGGGGCTGGGCAGGATACTTTCTTT.

V and J are TRBV18 and TRBJ2-1, with D possibly TRBD2 on 6 matching bases. V lost 1 base, J lost 2 bases, and 12 bases lay in between. The germline gives CDR1 KGHSH, CDR2 LQKENI. The length of the CDR3 is 16 residues. The CDR3 coding sequence is TGTGCCAGCTCACCACGGGGGGATCGACCCTACAATGAGCAGTTCTTC. Translating it yields CASSPRGDRPYNEQFF. Full variable domain (remainder filled in from reference TRBV18 and TRBJ2-1): NAGVMQNPRHLVRRRGQEARLRCSPMKGHSHVYWYRQLPEEGLKFMVYLQKENIIDESGMPKERFSAEFPKEGPSILRIQQVVRGDSAAYFCASSPRGDRPYNEQFFGPGTRLTVL.

The chain links TRBV19 to TRBJ2-7, with TRBD2 as a possible D gene (7 bases). V was shortened by 3 bases and J by 5 bases, with 20 bases between the two germline ends. CDR3 length: 16 residues. CDR1 and CDR2 (germline): LNHDA, SQIVND (reference sequence). The CDR3: CASSILHAGARNEQYF. Written as DNA, the CDR3 is TGTGCCAGTAGTATTCTCCACGCGGGGGCTCGGAACGAGCAGTACTTC.

This sequence joins TRBV27 and TRBJ1-2; D may be TRBD1 (6 bases). From germline, CDR1 is MNHEY and CDR2 SMNVEV (reference sequence). The CDR3 runs to 13 residues. V lost 6 bases to trimming and J lost 4 bases, with 12 bases between them. DNA for the CDR3: TGTGCCAGCAGACAGGGCGGTAGCTATGGCTACACCTTC. Its protein is CASRQGGSYGYTF.

This clone was seen once. The chain recombines TRBV6-2 or TRBV6-3 with TRBJ2-5, with TRBD2 matching 8 bases. CDR1 and CDR2 (germline): MNHEY, SVGEGT. CDR3 length equals 15 residues. Losses at the gene ends were 5 bases for V and 4 bases for J; bases not matched to a gene: 9. CDR3 amino acids: CASSQPRLARETQYF. CDR3 DNA: TGTGCCAGCAGTCAACCCCGACTAGCGAGAGAGACCCAGTACTTC.

The chain joins TRBV4-3 to TRBJ1-1, with 9 bases identical to TRBD1. V shed 2 bases, J shed 5 bases, and the junction held 6 bases outside the gene matches. CDR3 size: 15 residues. The germline gives CDR1 LGHNA, CDR2 YSLEER. The CDR3 region has the DNA TGCGCCAGCAGCCAATTGACAGGGGGATGGACTGAAGCTTTCTTT. It translates to CASSQLTGGWTEAFF.

J is TRBJ2-5 and V is TRBV28, with a possible D match to TRBD1 (5 bases). Germline lookup yields CDR1 MDHEN and CDR2 SYDVKM. V was trimmed by 4 bases and J by 4 bases, leaving 16 bases between them. The CDR3 length is 15 residues. CDR3 sequence (DNA): TGTGCCAGCAGTTCCCGAGGAAGGGGTTTAGAGACCCAGTACTTC. This gives the protein CASSSRGRGLETQYF.

The chain combines TRBV21-1 with TRBJ1-4. TRBV21-1 is reported as a pseudogene. There are 16 residues in the CDR3. The DNA for the CDR3 is TGTGCCAGCAGCAAACGCTATCGGGAGAGAAATGAAAAACTGTTTTTT. Translating gives CASSKRYRERNEKLFF.

This chain connects TRBV10-1 to TRBJ2-3; D perhaps matches TRBD2 (6 bases). V was clipped by 0 bases and J by 1 base, with 11 bases between them. The CDR3 is 16 amino acids. Germline loops: CDR1 WNHNN, CDR2 SYGVQD (reference sequence). CDR3 DNA: TGCGCCAGCAGTGAGTCGTTCGGCGGGGGCACAGATACGCAGTATTTT. Residues: CASSESFGGGTDTQYF.

This sequence joins TRBV29-1 and TRBJ2-5; TRBD1 aligns across 7 bases. This CDR3 region has 12 residues. Germline CDR1 is SQVTM and CDR2 is ANQGSEA. With 7 bases clipped from V and 5 bases from J, the junction kept 7 bases outside the gene matches. The CDR3 spells CSASGQWETQYF. Written as DNA, the CDR3 is TGCAGCGCCTCGGGACAGTGGGAGACCCAGTACTTC.

The chain combines TRBV19 with TRBJ1-1; D is perhaps TRBD1 (6 bases). With 5 bases removed from V and 6 bases from J, the gap between germline ends came to 16 bases. The CDR3 extends over 14 amino acids. Germline loops: CDR1 LNHDA, CDR2 SQIVND (reference sequence). The CDR3 nucleotides are TGTGCCAGTAGTGTAACCGGGACACCCCCTGAAGCTTTCTTT. It encodes CASSVTGTPPEAFF.

V usage is TRBV3-1 (or the pseudogene TRBV3-2) and J usage is TRBJ1-6; D unresolved. The ends were cut back, 0 bases at V and 0 bases at J, with 12 bases in the middle. The CDR3 has 18 residues. The germline CDR1 and CDR2 sequences are LGHDT and YNNKEL (reference sequence). This chain's CDR3 is CASSQERRTSSYNSPLHF. The CDR3, as DNA: TGTGCCAGCAGCCAAGAGAGGAGGACGAGCTCCTATAATTCACCCCTCCACTTT.

CDR3 DNA sequence: TGTGCCAGTAGTGCCGGGACAGGGGTTTCGGATACGCAGTATTTT. Amino acid sequence: CASSAGTGVSDTQYF. The chain combines TRBV19 with TRBJ2-3; 10 bases map to TRBD1. The CDR3 covers 15 residues. V was pared by 5 bases and J by 6 bases, with 8 bases of the junction left unmatched. The germline V gene encodes CDR1 LNHDA and CDR2 SQIVND (reference sequence).

The chain links TRBV11-2 to TRBJ2-4; TRBD1 is a possible D gene (6 bases). V gave up 1 base and J gave up 10 bases, with 11 bases separating them. The CDR3 has 13 residues. CDR1 and CDR2 (germline): SGHAT, FQNNGV. CDR3 protein: CASSLGTDRIQYF. In nucleotides, the CDR3 is TGTGCCAGCAGCTTAGGGACAGACAGAATTCAGTACTTC.

The V gene is TRBV5-1, the J gene TRBJ1-5; a weak D match, TRBD1 (6 bases). Germline assignment: CDR1 SGHRS and CDR2 YFSETQ. The V and J ends lost 3 bases and 6 bases respectively, with 16 bases between them. The CDR3 is made up of 15 amino acids. The CDR3 coding sequence is TGCGCCAGCAGCTCCGACCCAGGGGCGGGTCAGCCCCAGCATTTT. Protein product: CASSSDPGAGQPQHF.

The V gene is TRBV6-5, the J gene TRBJ1-2, with 8 positions matching TRBD1. Germline CDR1 is MNHEY and CDR2 is SVGAGI. The CDR3 runs 14 residues. After removal of 6 bases from V and 2 bases from J, the junction contained 5 bases not matched to a gene. CDR3 DNA: TGTGCCAGCAGCGACAGGGGTCCCAACTATGGCTACACCTTC. Encoded protein: CASSDRGPNYGYTF.

This clone is labeled as medium-sized (0.01 to 0.1%). The chain uses TRBV4-2 and TRBJ2-7, with D perhaps matching TRBD1 (6 bases). In germline, CDR1 is LGHNA, CDR2 YNFKEQ. The CDR3 extends over 15 amino acids. The V and J ends lost 1 base and 0 bases respectively, with 10 bases between them. The CDR3 region is CASSQVEGDSYEQYF. For the CDR3, the DNA is TGTGCCAGCAGCCAAGTTGAGGGGGACTCCTACGAGCAGTACTTC.

This sequence joins TRBV27 and TRBJ1-1; maybe TRBD1 (6 bases). This CDR3 spans 12 amino acids. Trimming took off 3 bases at V and 12 bases at J, with 14 bases between the two ends. CDR1 and CDR2 (germline): MNHEY, SMNVEV (reference sequence). CDR3 sequence reads: CASSFLGGQTFF. CDR3 DNA: TGTGCCAGCAGTTTTCTGGGGGGGCAGACTTTCTTT.

The chain employs TRBV2 and TRBJ1-5; D unclear. CDR3 length: 15 amino acids. Germline CDR1 and CDR2: SNHLY and FYNNEI. Deletions cut 7 bases from V and 2 bases from J, with 15 bases between. The CDR3 bases are TGTGCCAGCAAAGGAACAGCCTTGGGCAATCAGCCCCAGCATTTT. It is translated as CASKGTALGNQPQHF.

The genes are TRBV24-1 and TRBJ2-5, with D unresolved. Trimming removed 5 bases from V and 1 base from J, with 13 bases in between. The CDR3 extends over 15 amino acids. Germline loops: CDR1 KGHDR, CDR2 SFDVKD. CDR3 DNA: TGTGCCACCAGTGTGGGTAGCAGACTCCAAGAGACCCAGTACTTC. Protein sequence: CATSVGSRLQETQYF.

The chain recombines TRBV7-9 with TRBJ2-7, with TRBD1 matching 10 bases. Germline V gene lookup returns CDR1 SEHNR and CDR2 FQNEAQ (reference sequence). The CDR3 covers 15 residues. The ends lost 3 bases at V and 4 bases at J; junction bases unmatched: 6. The CDR3 region is CASSLAPGQGYEQYF. CDR3 bases: TGTGCCAGCAGCTTGGCCCCGGGACAGGGGTACGAGCAGTACTTC.

This clone occurred once. V gene TRBV4-3 combines with J gene TRBJ1-4; 8 nucleotides line up with TRBD1. Trimming at V came to 0 bases and at J to 10 bases, leaving 7 bases not matched to a gene. The germline V gene has CDR1 LGHNA and CDR2 YSLEER. This CDR3 comprises 15 residues. Here the CDR3 reads CASSQDDRGLGKLFF. The DNA of the CDR3 is TGCGCCAGCAGCCAAGATGACAGGGGCTTAGGAAAACTGTTTTTT.